The subject of this entry is one TCR beta chain. Its target is not known. This specimen belongs to a study of cytomegalovirus exposure and HLA in healthy donors. General study results and limits: In an earlier analysis, most TCR beta V segments were productive about 87% or about 30% of the time. TCR beta sequences reportedly predicted most subjects' HLA-A and HLA-B alleles accurately.

Primers for the PCR totalled 60 Vbeta and 13 Jbeta. The method was immunoSEQ multiplex PCR; TCRdb's version includes in-frame clones alone and lacks a portion of them. The profile shows some 150,000 clones, 8.9% of them singletons. Trimming stripped 4 bases from V and 1 base from J, with 14 bases between. Per the germline V gene, CDR1 is SGHTA and CDR2 is FQGNSA. The CDR3 is made up of 16 amino acids. V and J are TRBV7-2 and TRBJ1-3; perhaps TRBD1 as D (6 bases). Sequenced input: PBMCs. The receptor was derived from a woman between 40 and 50 years old in good health and CMV-seropositive. CDR3 sequence: CASSSQNRVSGNTIYF. The CDR3 coding sequence is TGTGCCAGCAGCTCCCAAAACAGGGTATCTGGAAACACCATATATTTT.